This TCR beta chain was identified in a study of identical twins. Study findings and constraints: It was possible that invariant MAIT and iNKT cells partly confounded the zero-insertion analyses. Twins shared out-of-frame alpha sequences with excess low generation probability.

This clonotype was picked up a small number of times. The antigen remains undetermined. In TCRdb, the 5' RACE reads were re-called with MiXCR into one record per CDR3 protein. The sample yields a few hundred thousand distinct CDR3 sequences, roughly 13% seen once. Trimming removed 1 base at V and 7 bases at J, with 14 bases between. The germline gives CDR1 SGHVS, CDR2 FQNEAQ. The length of the CDR3 is 15 residues. The sample also formed part of further work on yellow fever vaccine responses in identical twins.

The clonotype comes from a young woman in good health. J is TRBJ2-1 and V is TRBV7-8, with D possibly matching TRBD2 (5 bases). Sequenced input: memory (CD45RO+) T cells sorted from blood. CDR3 in DNA: TGTGCCAGCAGCTTAGGGTCCACGACTACAAATGAGCAGTTCTTC. It encodes CASSLGSTTTNEQFF.